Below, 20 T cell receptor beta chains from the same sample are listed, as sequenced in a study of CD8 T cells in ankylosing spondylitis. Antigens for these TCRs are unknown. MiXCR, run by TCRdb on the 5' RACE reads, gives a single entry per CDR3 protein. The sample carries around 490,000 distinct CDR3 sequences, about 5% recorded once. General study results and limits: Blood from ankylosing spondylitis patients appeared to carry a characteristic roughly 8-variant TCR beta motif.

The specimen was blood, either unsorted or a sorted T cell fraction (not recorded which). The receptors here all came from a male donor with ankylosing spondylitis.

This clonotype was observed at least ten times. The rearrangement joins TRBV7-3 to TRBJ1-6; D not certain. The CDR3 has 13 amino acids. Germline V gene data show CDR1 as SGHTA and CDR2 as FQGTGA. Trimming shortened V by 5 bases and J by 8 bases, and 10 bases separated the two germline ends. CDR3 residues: CASSPGRDSPLHF. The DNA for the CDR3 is TGTGCCAGCAGCCCCGGTAGGGATTCACCCCTCCACTTT.

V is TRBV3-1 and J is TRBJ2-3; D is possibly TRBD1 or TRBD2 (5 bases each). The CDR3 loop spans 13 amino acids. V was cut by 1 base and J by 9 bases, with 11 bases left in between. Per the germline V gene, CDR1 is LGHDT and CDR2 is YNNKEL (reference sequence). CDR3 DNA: TGTGCCAGCAGCCAAGGAGGGGTAGCGACGCAGTATTTT. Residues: CASSQGGVATQYF.

The CDR3 DNA follows: TGCGCCAGCAGTGAGTCGAGTAGGGAGGCCGTTCCCACCGGGGAGCTGTTTTTT. Translated, it gives CASSESSREAVPTGELFF. This sequence joins TRBV10-1 and TRBJ2-2, with D maybe TRBD2 (6 bases). Germline CDR1 WNHNN, CDR2 SYGVQD (reference sequence). This CDR3 has 18 residues. Trimming took off 0 bases at V and 4 bases at J, with 18 bases between the two ends.

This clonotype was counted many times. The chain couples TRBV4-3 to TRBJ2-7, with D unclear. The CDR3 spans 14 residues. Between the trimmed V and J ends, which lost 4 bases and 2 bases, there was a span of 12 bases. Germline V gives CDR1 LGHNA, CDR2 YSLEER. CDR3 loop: CASSRKHLTYEQYF. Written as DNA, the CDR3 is TGCGCCAGCAGCCGGAAACACCTAACCTACGAGCAGTACTTC.

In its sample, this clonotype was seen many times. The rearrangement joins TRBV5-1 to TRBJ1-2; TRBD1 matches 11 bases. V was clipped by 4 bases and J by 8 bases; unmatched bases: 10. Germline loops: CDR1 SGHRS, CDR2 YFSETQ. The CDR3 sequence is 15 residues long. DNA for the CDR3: TGCGCCAGCAGCCGGACCGGGACAGGGGGGGAAGGCTACACCTTC. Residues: CASSRTGTGGEGYTF.

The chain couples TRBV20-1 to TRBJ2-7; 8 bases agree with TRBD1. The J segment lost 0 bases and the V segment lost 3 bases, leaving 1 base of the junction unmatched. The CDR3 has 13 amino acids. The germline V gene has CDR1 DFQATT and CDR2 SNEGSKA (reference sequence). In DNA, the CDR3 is TGCAGTGCTAGGACAGGGGTCTCCTACGAGCAGTACTTC. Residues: CSARTGVSYEQYF.

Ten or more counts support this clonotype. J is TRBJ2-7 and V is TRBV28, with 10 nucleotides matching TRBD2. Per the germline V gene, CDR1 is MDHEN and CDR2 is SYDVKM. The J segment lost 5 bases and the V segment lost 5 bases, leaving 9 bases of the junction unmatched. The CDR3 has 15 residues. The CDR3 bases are TGTGCCAGCAGTAGCGGTGCTAGCGGGGGTAACGAGCAGTACTTC. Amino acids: CASSSGASGGNEQYF.

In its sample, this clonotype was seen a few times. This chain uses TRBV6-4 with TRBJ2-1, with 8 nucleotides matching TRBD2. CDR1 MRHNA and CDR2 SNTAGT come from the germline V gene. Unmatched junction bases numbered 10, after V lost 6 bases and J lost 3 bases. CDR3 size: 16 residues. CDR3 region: CASSAQWREDYNEQFF. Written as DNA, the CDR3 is TGTGCCAGCAGCGCCCAGTGGCGGGAGGACTACAATGAGCAGTTCTTC.

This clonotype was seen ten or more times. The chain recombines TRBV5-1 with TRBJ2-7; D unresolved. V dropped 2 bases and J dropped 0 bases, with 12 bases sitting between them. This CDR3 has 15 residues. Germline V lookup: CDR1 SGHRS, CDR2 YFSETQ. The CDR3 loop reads CASSLPETASYEQYF. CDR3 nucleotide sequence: TGCGCCAGCAGCTTACCCGAGACCGCCTCCTACGAGCAGTACTTC.

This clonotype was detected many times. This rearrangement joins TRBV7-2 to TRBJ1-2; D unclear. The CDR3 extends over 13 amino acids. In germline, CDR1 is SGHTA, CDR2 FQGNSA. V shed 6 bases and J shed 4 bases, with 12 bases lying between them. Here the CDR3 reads CASSPRGIYGYTF. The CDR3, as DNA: TGTGCCAGCAGTCCCCGAGGAATCTATGGCTACACCTTC.

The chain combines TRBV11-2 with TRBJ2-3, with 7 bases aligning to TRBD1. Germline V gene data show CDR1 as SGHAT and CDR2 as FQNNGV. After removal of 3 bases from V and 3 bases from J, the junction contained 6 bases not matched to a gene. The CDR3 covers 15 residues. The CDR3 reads CASSFYRGLTDTQYF. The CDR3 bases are TGTGCCAGCAGCTTCTACAGGGGCCTGACAGATACGCAGTATTTT.

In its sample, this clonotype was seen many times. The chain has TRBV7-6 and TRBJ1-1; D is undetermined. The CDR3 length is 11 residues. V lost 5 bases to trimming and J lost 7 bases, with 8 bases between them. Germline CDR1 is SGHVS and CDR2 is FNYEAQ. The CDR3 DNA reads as TGTGCCAGCAGCCTCATCAGTGAAGCTTTCTTT. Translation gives CASSLISEAFF.

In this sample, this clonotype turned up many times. The DNA of the CDR3 is TGTGCCACCAGTGATCGACAGGGATTCAATCAGCCCCAGCATTTT. This gives the protein CATSDRQGFNQPQHF. The V and J genes are TRBV24-1 and TRBJ1-5, with TRBD1 matching 7 bases. This CDR3 has 15 residues. V shed 3 bases, J shed 3 bases, and the junction held 4 bases outside the gene matches. The germline V gene has CDR1 KGHDR and CDR2 SFDVKD.

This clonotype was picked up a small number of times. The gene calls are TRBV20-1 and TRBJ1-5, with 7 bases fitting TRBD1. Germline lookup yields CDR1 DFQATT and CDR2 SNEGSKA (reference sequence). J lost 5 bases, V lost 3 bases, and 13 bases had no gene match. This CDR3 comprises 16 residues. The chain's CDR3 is CSASETGPLSDQPQHF. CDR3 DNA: TGCAGTGCTAGTGAGACAGGGCCTCTCTCGGATCAGCCCCAGCATTTT.

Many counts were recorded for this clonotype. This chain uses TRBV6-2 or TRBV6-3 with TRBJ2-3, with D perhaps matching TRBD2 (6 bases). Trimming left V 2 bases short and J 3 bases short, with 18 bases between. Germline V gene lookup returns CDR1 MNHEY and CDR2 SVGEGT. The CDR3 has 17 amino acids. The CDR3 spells CASSYSSGTLVTDTQYF. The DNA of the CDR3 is TGTGCCAGCAGTTACAGTTCCGGGACTCTCGTGACAGATACGCAGTATTTT.

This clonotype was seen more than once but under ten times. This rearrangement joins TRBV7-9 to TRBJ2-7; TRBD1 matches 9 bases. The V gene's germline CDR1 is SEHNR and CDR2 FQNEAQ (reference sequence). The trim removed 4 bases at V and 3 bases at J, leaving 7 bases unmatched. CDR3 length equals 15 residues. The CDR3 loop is CASSSRQGENYEQYF. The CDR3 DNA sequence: TGTGCCAGCAGCTCCCGACAGGGGGAGAACTACGAGCAGTACTTC.

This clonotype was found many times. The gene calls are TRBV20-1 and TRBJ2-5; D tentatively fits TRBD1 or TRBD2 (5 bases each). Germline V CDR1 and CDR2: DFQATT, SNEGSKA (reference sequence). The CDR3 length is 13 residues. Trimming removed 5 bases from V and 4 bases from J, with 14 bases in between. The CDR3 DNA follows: TGCAGTGCTCTCCGGGACGGTGGAGAGACCCAGTACTTC. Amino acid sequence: CSALRDGGETQYF.

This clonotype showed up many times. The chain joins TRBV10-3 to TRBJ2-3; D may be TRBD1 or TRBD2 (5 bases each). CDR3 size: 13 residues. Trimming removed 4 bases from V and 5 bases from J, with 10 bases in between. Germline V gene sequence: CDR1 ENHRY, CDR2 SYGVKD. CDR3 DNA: TGTGCCATCAGTGTGCGAGGGGAAGATACGCAGTATTTT. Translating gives CAISVRGEDTQYF.

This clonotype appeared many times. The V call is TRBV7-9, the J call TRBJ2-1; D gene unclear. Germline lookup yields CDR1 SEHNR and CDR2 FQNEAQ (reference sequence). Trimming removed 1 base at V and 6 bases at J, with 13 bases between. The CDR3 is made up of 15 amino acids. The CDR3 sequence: CASSLELIWINEQFF. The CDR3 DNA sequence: TGTGCCAGCAGCTTAGAATTGATTTGGATCAATGAGCAGTTCTTC.

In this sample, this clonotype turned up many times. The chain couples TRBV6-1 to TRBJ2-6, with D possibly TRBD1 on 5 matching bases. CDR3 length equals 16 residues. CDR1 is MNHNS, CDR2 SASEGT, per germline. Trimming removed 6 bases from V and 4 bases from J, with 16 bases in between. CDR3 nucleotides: TGTGCCAGCAGCCAAGACAGACATGCCGGGGCCAACGTCCTGACTTTC. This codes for CASSQDRHAGANVLTF.